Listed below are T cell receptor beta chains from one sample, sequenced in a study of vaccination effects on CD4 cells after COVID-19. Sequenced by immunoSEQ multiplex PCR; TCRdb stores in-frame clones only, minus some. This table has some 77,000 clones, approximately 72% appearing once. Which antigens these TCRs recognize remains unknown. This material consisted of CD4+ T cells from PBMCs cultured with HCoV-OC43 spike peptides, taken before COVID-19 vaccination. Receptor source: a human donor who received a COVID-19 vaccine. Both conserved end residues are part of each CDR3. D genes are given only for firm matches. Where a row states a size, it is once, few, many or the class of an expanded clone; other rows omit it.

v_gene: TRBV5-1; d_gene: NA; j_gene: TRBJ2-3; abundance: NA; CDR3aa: CASSRGTSTDTQYF; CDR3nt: TGCGCCAGCAGCCGTGGGACAAGCACAGATACGCAGTATTTT
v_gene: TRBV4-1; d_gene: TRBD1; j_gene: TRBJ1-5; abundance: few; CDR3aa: CASSQVDRGNSQPQHF; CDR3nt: TGCGCCAGCAGCCAAGTGGACAGGGGCAATTCTCAGCCCCAGCATTTT
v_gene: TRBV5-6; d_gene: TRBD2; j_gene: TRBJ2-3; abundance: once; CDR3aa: CASSLNRRGVSFTDTQYF; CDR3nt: TGTGCCAGCAGCTTGAATCGACGGGGGGTTAGTTTCACAGATACGCAGTATTTT
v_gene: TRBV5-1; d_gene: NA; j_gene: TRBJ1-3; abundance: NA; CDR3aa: CASSLYGQTEGNTIYF; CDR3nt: TGCGCCAGCAGCTTGTACGGACAGACGGAAGGAAACACCATATATTTT
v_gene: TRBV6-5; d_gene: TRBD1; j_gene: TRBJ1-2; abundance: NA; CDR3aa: CASRGQGGYGYTF; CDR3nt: TGTGCCAGCAGGGGACAGGGGGGGTATGGCTACACCTTC
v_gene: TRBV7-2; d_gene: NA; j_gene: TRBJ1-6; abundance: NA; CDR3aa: CASSLTPAIYSPLHF; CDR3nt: TGTGCCAGCAGCTTAACCCCAGCCATTTACTCACCCCTCCACTTT
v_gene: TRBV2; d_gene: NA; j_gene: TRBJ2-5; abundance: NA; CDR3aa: CASSVLRRETQYF; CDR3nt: TGTGCCAGCAGTGTACTCCGTCGGGAGACCCAGTACTTC
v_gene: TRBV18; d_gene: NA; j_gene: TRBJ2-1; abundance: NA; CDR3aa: CASSPDRREQFF; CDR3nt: TGTGCCAGCTCACCAGACCGGCGTGAGCAGTTCTTC
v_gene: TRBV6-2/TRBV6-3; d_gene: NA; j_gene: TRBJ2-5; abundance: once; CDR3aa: CASSPQGETQYF; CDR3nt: TGTGCCAGCAGCCCGCAGGGGGAGACCCAGTACTTC
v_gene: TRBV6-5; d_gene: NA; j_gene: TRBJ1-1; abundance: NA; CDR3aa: CASSYVGRDTEAFF; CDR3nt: TGTGCCAGCAGTTACGTGGGCAGGGATACTGAAGCTTTCTTT
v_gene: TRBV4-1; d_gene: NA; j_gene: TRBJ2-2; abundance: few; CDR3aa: CASSQRDTFTGELFF; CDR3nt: TGCGCCAGCAGCCAACGGGACACCTTTACCGGGGAGCTGTTTTTT
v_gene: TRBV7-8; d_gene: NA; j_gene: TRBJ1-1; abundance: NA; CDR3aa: CASSLDEQANTEAFF; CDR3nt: TGTGCCAGCAGCTTAGATGAACAGGCAAACACTGAAGCTTTCTTT
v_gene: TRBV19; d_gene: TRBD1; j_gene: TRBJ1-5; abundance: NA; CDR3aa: CASSLPGQGHQPQHF; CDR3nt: TGTGCCAGTAGTCTGCCGGGACAGGGACATCAGCCCCAGCATTTT
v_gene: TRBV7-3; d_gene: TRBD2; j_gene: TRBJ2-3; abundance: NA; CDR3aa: CASSLNRGLAGGTDTQYF; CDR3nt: TGTGCCAGCAGCTTAAATCGGGGACTAGCGGGGGGGACAGATACGCAGTATTTT
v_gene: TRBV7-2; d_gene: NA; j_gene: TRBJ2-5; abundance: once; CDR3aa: CASSLEWTQYF; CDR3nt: TGTGCCAGCAGCTTAGAGTGGACCCAGTACTTC
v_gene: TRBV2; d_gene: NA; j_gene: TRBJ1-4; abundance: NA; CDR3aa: CASIRGTNEKLFF; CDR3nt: TGTGCCAGCATCCGGGGAACCAATGAAAAACTGTTTTTT
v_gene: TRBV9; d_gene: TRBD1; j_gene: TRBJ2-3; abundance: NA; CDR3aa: CASSLGGTGGGDTQYF; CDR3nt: TGTGCCAGTAGCCTCGGCGGGACAGGGGGCGGAGATACGCAGTATTTT
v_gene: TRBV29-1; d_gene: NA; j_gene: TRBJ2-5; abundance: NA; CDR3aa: CSVGEETQYF; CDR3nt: TGCAGCGTGGGAGAGGAGACCCAGTACTTC
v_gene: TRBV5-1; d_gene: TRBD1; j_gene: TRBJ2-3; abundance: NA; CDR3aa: CASSSGQGADTQYF; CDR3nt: TGCGCCAGCAGCTCGGGACAGGGAGCAGATACGCAGTATTTT
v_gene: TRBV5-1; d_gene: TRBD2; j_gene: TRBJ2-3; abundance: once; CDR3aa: CASSGGLAGGADTQYF; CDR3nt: TGCGCCAGCAGCGGAGGACTAGCAGGTGGGGCAGATACGCAGTATTTT
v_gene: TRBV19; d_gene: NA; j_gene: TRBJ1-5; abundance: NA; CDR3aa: CASSTWTVAEGQPQHF; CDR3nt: TGTGCCAGTAGTACCTGGACAGTTGCAGAAGGTCAGCCCCAGCATTTT
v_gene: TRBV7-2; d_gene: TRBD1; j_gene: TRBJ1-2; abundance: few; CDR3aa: CASSFDREVDYGYTF; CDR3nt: TGTGCCAGCAGCTTTGACAGGGAAGTAGACTATGGCTACACCTTC
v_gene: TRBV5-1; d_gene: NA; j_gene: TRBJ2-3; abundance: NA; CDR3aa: CASSVAAPSTDTQYF; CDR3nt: TGCGCCAGCAGTGTCGCGGCCCCTAGCACAGATACGCAGTATTTT
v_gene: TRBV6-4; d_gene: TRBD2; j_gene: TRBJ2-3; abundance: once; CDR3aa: CASSEQRGSDTQYF; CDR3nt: TGTGCCAGCAGTGAACAGCGGGGGAGCGATACGCAGTATTTT
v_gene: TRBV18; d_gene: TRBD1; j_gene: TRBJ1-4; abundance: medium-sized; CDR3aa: CASSPHRGMGEKLFF; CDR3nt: TGTGCCAGCTCACCGCACAGGGGAATGGGGGAAAAACTGTTTTTT
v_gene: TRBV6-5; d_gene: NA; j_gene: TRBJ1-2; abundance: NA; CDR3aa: CASRIQGANYGYTF; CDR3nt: TGTGCCAGCAGAATCCAGGGAGCTAACTATGGCTACACCTTC
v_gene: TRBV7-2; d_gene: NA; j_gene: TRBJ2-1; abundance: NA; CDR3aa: CASSSASSSNSYNEQFF; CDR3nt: TGTGCCAGCAGCTCCGCCTCCTCTAGCAACTCCTACAATGAGCAGTTCTTC
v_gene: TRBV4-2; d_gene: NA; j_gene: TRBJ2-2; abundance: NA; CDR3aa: CASSQDRRTDTGELFF; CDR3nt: TGTGCCAGCAGCCAAGATCGGAGGACAGACACCGGGGAGCTGTTTTTT
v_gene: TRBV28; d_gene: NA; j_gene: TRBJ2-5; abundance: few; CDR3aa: CAADGGSTKTQYF; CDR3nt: TGTGCCGCAGATGGGGGATCTACGAAGACCCAGTACTTC
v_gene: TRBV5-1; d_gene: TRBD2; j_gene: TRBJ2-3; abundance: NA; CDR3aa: CASSFGSGGTDTQYF; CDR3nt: TGCGCCAGCAGCTTTGGTAGCGGGGGCACAGATACGCAGTATTTT
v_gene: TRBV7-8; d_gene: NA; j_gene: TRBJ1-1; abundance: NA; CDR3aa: CASSLRVGALNTEAFF; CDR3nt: TGTGCCAGCAGCTTACGGGTGGGGGCGTTGAACACTGAAGCTTTCTTT
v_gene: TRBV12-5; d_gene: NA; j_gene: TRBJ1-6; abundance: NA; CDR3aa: CASATRENSPLHF; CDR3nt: TGTGCTAGTGCCACCAGGGAAAATTCACCCCTCCACTTT
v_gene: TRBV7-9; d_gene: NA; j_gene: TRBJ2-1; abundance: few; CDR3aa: CASSLGPALEFF; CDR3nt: TGTGCCAGCAGCTTAGGCCCAGCCCTCGAGTTCTTC
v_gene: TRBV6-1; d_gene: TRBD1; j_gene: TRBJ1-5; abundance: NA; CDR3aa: CATKGGAGNQPQHF; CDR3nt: TGTGCCACAAAAGGGGGCGCGGGAAATCAGCCCCAGCATTTT
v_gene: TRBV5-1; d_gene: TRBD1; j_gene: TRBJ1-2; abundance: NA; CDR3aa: CASSLPGTGIGGYTF; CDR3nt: TGCGCCAGCAGCTTACCCGGGACAGGGATAGGTGGCTACACCTTC
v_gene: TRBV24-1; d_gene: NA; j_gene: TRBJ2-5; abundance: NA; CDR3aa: CATSARGAEKTQYF; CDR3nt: TGTGCCACCAGTGCAAGGGGGGCAGAGAAGACCCAGTACTTC
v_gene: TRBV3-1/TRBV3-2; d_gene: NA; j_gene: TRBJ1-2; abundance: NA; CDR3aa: CASSQDRSAGRSRANYGYTF; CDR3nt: TGTGCCAGCAGCCAAGATCGTAGTGCAGGGCGAAGTCGTGCTAACTATGGCTACACCTTC
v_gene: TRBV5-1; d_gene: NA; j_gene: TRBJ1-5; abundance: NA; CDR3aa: CASSPDRNQPQHF; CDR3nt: TGCGCCAGCAGCCCGGACAGAAATCAGCCCCAGCATTTT
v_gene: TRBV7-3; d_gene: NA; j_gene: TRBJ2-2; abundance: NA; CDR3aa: CASSPGRNGELFF; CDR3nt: TGTGCCAGCAGCCCCGGGCGGAACGGGGAGCTGTTTTTT
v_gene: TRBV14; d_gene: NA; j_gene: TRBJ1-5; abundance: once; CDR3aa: CASSQGPAGSRTYQPQHF; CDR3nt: TGTGCCAGCAGCCAAGGACCGGCGGGATCCAGGACTTATCAGCCCCAGCATTTT
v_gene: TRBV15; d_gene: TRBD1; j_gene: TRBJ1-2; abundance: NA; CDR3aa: CATRAMGTGQSYGYTF; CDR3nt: TGTGCCACCAGAGCAATGGGGACGGGACAGTCATATGGCTACACCTTC
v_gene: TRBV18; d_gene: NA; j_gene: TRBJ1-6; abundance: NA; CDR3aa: CASSQGGDNSPLHF; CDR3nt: TGTGCCAGCTCGCAGGGTGGGGATAATTCACCCCTCCACTTT
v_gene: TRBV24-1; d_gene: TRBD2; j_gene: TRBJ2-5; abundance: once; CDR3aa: CATSDLPSSGALQETQYF; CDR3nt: TGTGCCACCAGTGATTTGCCGAGTAGCGGGGCCCTCCAAGAGACCCAGTACTTC
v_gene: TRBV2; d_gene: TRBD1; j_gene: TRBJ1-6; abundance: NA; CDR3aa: CASSDGQEILPLHF; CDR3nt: TGTGCCAGCAGTGACGGACAGGAGATTTTACCCCTCCACTTT
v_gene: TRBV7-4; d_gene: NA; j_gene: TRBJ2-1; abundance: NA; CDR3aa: CASNLTKRGNEQFF; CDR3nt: TGTGCCAGCAACCTCACGAAACGGGGCAATGAGCAGTTCTTC
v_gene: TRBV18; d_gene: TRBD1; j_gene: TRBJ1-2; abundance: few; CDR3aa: CASSPQGATGGYTF; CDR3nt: TGTGCCAGCTCACCACAGGGGGCGACGGGTGGCTACACCTTC
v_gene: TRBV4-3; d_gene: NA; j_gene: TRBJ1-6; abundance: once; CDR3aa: CASSQEDTSTSPLHF; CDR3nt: TGCGCCAGCAGCCAGGAAGACACATCTACTTCACCCCTCCACTTT
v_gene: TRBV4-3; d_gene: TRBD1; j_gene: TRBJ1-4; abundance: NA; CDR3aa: CASSQDMGQGRSSREKLFF; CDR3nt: TGCGCCAGCAGCCAAGATATGGGACAGGGAAGGTCGAGTAGAGAAAAACTGTTTTTT
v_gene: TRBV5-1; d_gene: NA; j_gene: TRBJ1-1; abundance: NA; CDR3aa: CASRSGNTEAFF; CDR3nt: TGCGCCAGCAGGTCAGGGAACACTGAAGCTTTCTTT
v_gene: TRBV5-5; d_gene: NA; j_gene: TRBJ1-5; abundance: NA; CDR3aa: CASSSGLTGQPQHF; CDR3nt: TGTGCCAGCAGCTCCGGCCTTACGGGGCAGCCCCAGCATTTT